These 8 T cell receptor beta chains came from one sample sequenced in a study of shared clonotypes between healthy human individuals (dated by TCRdb to the early 2020s). Library creation used the immunoSEQ multiplex PCR assay. Entries here come from immuneACCESS through TCRdb and include only in-frame sequences with V and J called. Some clones fail to appear in such tables; in the studies checked, an unresolved V gene covers under half of the shortfall, and the cause of the remainder is unknown. In this sample the table shows roughly 380,000 clones, approximately 96% of which occur a single time. The ten largest clones represent around 0.3% of the sample. The specimen sequenced was memory CD8+ T cells sorted from blood. The cell subset or site tag for this specimen amounts to: CD45RO+ cells pooled with CCR7-negative TemRA cells. The origin of the receptors is a man younger than 40 in good health.

The V gene is TRBV6-5, the J gene TRBJ2-7; 7 positions match TRBD1. Trimming cost V 5 bases and J 3 bases; bases outside gene matches: 7. This CDR3 region has 14 residues. Germline V gene sequence: CDR1 MNHEY, CDR2 SVGAGI. The CDR3 DNA is TGTGCCAGCAGTGACGGGACAGCGGTCTACGAGCAGTACTTC. This encodes CASSDGTAVYEQYF.

The chain has TRBV4-1 and TRBJ1-2; 7 nucleotides line up with TRBD1. Unmatched junction bases numbered 9, after V lost 1 base and J lost 4 bases. CDR1 is MGHRA and CDR2 is YSYEKL in the germline V gene. This CDR3 is built from 16 residues. CDR3 DNA: TGCGCCAGCAGCCAAGGATTGGGGACAGATGTCTATGGCTACACCTTC. Its translation is CASSQGLGTDVYGYTF.

The chain carries TRBV18 and TRBJ1-2; D not resolved. The V gene lost 3 bases and the J gene lost 4 bases, with 9 bases spanning the gap. Germline CDR1 and CDR2: KGHSH and LQKENI. The CDR3 extends over 13 amino acids. CDR3 sequence (DNA): TGTGCCAGCTCACCTGACGTAAGCTATGGCTACACCTTC. Translating gives CASSPDVSYGYTF. Looking up the rest from reference TRBV18 and TRBJ1-2 gives the full variable domain: NAGVMQNPRHLVRRRGQEARLRCSPMKGHSHVYWYRQLPEEGLKFMVYLQKENIIDESGMPKERFSAEFPKEGPSILRIQQVVRGDSAAYFCASSPDVSYGYTFGSGTRLTVV.

As DNA, the CDR3 is TGTGCCACCTCCCGAGAGGGGGGCTCCTACGAGCAGTACTTC. Translation: CATSREGGSYEQYF. The rearrangement links TRBV15 to TRBJ2-7; either TRBD1 or TRBD2 may supply D (6 bases each). Trimming stripped 8 bases from V and 0 bases from J, with 14 bases between. The CDR3 is 14 amino acids. Per germline, CDR1 LNHNV and CDR2 YYDKDF (reference sequence). Supplemented by reference TRBV15 and TRBJ2-7, the full variable domain reads DAMVIQNPRYQVTQFGKPVTLSCSQTLNHNVMYWYQQKSSQAPKLLFHYYDKDFNNEADTPDNFQSRRPNTSFCFLDIRSPGLGDTAMYLCATSREGGSYEQYFGPGTRLTVT.

The chain recombines TRBV7-2 with TRBJ2-2; D possibly corresponds to TRBD1 (6 bases). Deletions cut 5 bases from V and 1 base from J, with 11 bases between. The length of the CDR3 is 15 residues. Germline CDR1 SGHTA, CDR2 FQGNSA. The CDR3 sequence is CASSLWTVNTGELFF. The CDR3 DNA is TGTGCCAGCAGCCTCTGGACAGTGAACACCGGGGAGCTGTTTTTT.

The chain joins TRBV19 to TRBJ1-5; possible D gene TRBD1, 6 bases. The germline V gene encodes CDR1 LNHDA and CDR2 SQIVND (reference sequence). V was trimmed by 5 bases and J by 6 bases, leaving 11 bases between them. This CDR3 comprises 13 residues. The DNA of the CDR3 is TGTGCCAGTAGTGCCCTAGGGGGTCAGCCCCAGCATTTT. This gives the protein CASSALGGQPQHF.

This chain links TRBV6-1 with TRBJ2-4, with D tentatively TRBD1 (6 bases). The V end lost 7 bases, the J end lost 7 bases, and 17 bases lay between the germline ends. Looked up from germline, CDR1 is MNHNS and CDR2 is SASEGT. This CDR3 spans 14 amino acids. This CDR3 reads CASKSPGVTNIQYF. DNA for the CDR3: TGTGCCAGCAAATCTCCAGGGGTGACGAACATTCAGTACTTC.

V gene TRBV5-1 combines with J gene TRBJ2-1, with TRBD2 matching 11 bases. V lost 1 base and J lost 12; bases outside the gene matches: 9. This CDR3 is built from 15 residues. The germline V gene encodes CDR1 SGHRS and CDR2 YFSETQ. The CDR3 protein is CASSLTSGSPPGQFF. The CDR3 DNA sequence: TGCGCCAGCAGCTTGACTAGCGGGAGCCCGCCTGGGCAGTTCTTC.